One sample yielded the 24 T cell receptor beta chains listed below, sequenced in a study of blood T cells in healthy people across ages. For the second PCR, which ran for 7 to 11 cycles, a sample-barcoded 5' primer and a J-beta primer mix were used. TCRdb processed the 5' RACE reads anew with MiXCR; each CDR3 protein has one entry. The table shows roughly 680,000 distinct CDR3 sequences, with about 50% occurring only once. The sequencing sample was made of blood. The receptors derive from a woman older than 75 in good health.

This clonotype appeared many times. The V gene is TRBV9, the J gene TRBJ1-6, with TRBD1 as a possible D gene (5 bases). This CDR3 has 15 amino acids. The V gene lost 4 bases and the J gene lost 7 bases, with 15 bases spanning the gap. CDR1 is SGDLS, CDR2 YYNGEE, per germline. For the CDR3, the DNA is TGTGCCAGCAGCTTCGGGACGTCTGGAAATTCACCCCTCCACTTT. Protein: CASSFGTSGNSPLHF.

This clonotype was seen repeatedly, ten times or more. The V gene is TRBV21-1, the J gene TRBJ1-2; TRBD1 was called by the table and not checked on the DNA. TRBV21-1 corresponds to a pseudogene. CDR3 length: 15 residues. CDR3 coding DNA: TGTGCCAGCAGCAATTCTCCCGGCTCTAACTATGGCTACACCTTC. Translation: CASSNSPGSNYGYTF.

On this clonotype itself: A read error may explain this, as a much larger clone is one base away. The V gene is TRBV7-9, the J gene TRBJ2-1; 9 bases align to TRBD1. The J call is uncertain, as TRBJ2-7 better fits the DNA end. The CDR3 totals 15 residues. Germline CDR1 reads SEHNR; CDR2 reads FQNEAQ (reference sequence). CDR3 nucleotides: TGTGCCAGCAGCACCGGGACAGGGAACTACAATGAGCAGTACTTC. Amino acid sequence: CASSTGTGNYNEQYF.

Note on this clonotype: Being one base from a much bigger clone, this may be a read error. The chain couples TRBV30 to TRBJ2-7; 10 bases line up with TRBD2. The end of the DNA aligns better with TRBJ2-5, so the J call may be wrong. Germline V gene data show CDR1 as GTSNPN and CDR2 as SVGIG (reference sequence). CDR3 size: 12 residues. The CDR3: CAWNLAGATQYF. DNA for the CDR3: TGTGCCTGGAATCTAGCGGGGGCGACCCAGTACTTC.

The rearrangement links TRBV9 to TRBJ2-3; 9 nucleotides match TRBD2. The CDR3 contains 16 residues. V trimming: 3 bases; J trimming: 0 bases; junction bases outside the gene matches: 5. Germline V CDR1 and CDR2: SGDLS, YYNGEE. As DNA, the CDR3 is TGTGCCAGCAGCGCGTTACTAGCGGGTAGCACAGATACGCAGTATTTT. Protein product: CASSALLAGSTDTQYF.

The chain uses TRBV6-2 or TRBV6-3 and TRBJ2-1, with 7 bases that match TRBD2. The CDR3 is made up of 15 amino acids. Germline CDR1 is MNHEY and CDR2 is SVGEGT. Trimming at V came to 2 bases and at J to 5 bases, leaving 6 bases not matched to a gene. The CDR3 coding sequence is TGTGCCAGCAGTTACCTCCTAGCGGTCAACAATGAGCAGTTCTTC. Translating it yields CASSYLLAVNNEQFF.

This clonotype came up many times. The chain uses TRBV5-1 and TRBJ1-5; D unclear. The CDR3 covers 14 residues. Trimming stripped 5 bases from V and 4 bases from J, with 13 bases between. CDR1 SGHRS and CDR2 YFSETQ come from the germline V gene. CDR3: CASSEKGGNQPQHF. The DNA for the CDR3 is TGCGCCAGCAGTGAAAAGGGTGGGAATCAGCCCCAGCATTTT. Combining the CDR3 with reference TRBV5-1 and TRBJ1-5 gives the whole variable domain KAGVTQTPRYLIKTRGQQVTLSCSPISGHRSVSWYQQTPGQGLQFLFEYFSETQRNKGNFPGRFSGRQFSNSRSEMNVSTLELGDSALYLCASSEKGGNQPQHFGDGTRLSIL.

This clonotype was picked up many times. J is TRBJ2-5 and V is TRBV20-1, with 11 bases aligning to TRBD1. J gave up 11 bases and V 6 bases, and 17 bases lay outside the gene matches. In germline, CDR1 is DFQATT, CDR2 SNEGSKA (reference sequence). CDR3 length equals 15 residues. CDR3 sequence: CSAMPGTGGSGEQYF. In nucleotides, the CDR3 is TGCAGTGCCATGCCCGGGACAGGGGGAAGTGGAGAGCAGTACTTC.

The sample holds many counts of this clonotype. The V and J genes are TRBV6-6 and TRBJ2-2, with a tentative D call TRBD2 (7 bases). Trimming shortened V by 8 bases and J by 7 bases, and 20 bases separated the two germline ends. Per germline, CDR1 MNHNY and CDR2 SVGAGI (reference sequence). The CDR3 length is 15 residues. The CDR3 loop reads CASGRGAQNGGELFF. CDR3 bases: TGTGCCAGCGGGAGGGGGGCGCAAAATGGCGGGGAGCTGTTTTTT.

This clonotype was seen a few times. CDR3 in amino acids: CASSWGQAGVLFF. DNA for the CDR3: TGTGCCAGCAGCTGGGGGCAGGCAGGGGTATTGTTCTTC. V and J are TRBV7-6 and TRBJ2-1; D is possibly TRBD1 (6 bases). CDR1 is SGHVS and CDR2 is FNYEAQ in the germline V gene. CDR3 length: 13 residues. Between the trimmed V and J ends, which lost 4 bases and 15 bases, there was a span of 19 bases.

This clonotype was seen repeatedly, ten times or more. V is TRBV10-1 and J is TRBJ2-5; D call uncertain. Germline CDR1 WNHNN, CDR2 SYGVQD (reference sequence). V was trimmed by 0 bases and J by 6 bases, leaving 2 bases between them. This CDR3 is 11 amino acids long. CDR3 in amino acids: CASSESKTQYF. CDR3 DNA sequence: TGCGCCAGCAGTGAGTCGAAGACCCAGTACTTC.

In this sample, this clonotype turned up many times. J is TRBJ2-5 and V is TRBV5-1; no clear D gene. Germline CDR1 is SGHRS and CDR2 is YFSETQ. The CDR3 consists of 15 residues. Trimming cost V 1 base and J 3 bases, with 13 bases left between them. The CDR3: CASSLSPLEKETQYF. Here the CDR3 DNA reads TGCGCCAGCAGCTTGTCGCCCCTCGAGAAAGAGACCCAGTACTTC. Full variable domain (rest looked up from reference TRBV5-1 and TRBJ2-5): KAGVTQTPRYLIKTRGQQVTLSCSPISGHRSVSWYQQTPGQGLQFLFEYFSETQRNKGNFPGRFSGRQFSNSRSEMNVSTLELGDSALYLCASSLSPLEKETQYFGPGTRLLVL.

Concerning this clonotype itself: Possible read error: a much larger clone is one base away. J is TRBJ2-1 and V is TRBV6-6, with D possibly being TRBD2 (6 bases). Trimming cost V 0 bases and J 0 bases, with 12 bases left between them. The V gene's germline CDR1 is MNHNY and CDR2 SVGAGI (reference sequence). The CDR3 consists of 17 residues. CDR3 in amino acids: CASSYSRERYSYNEQFF. The CDR3 DNA is TGTGCCAGCAGTTACTCCCGGGAGCGATACTCCTACAATGAGCAGTTCTTC.

Note on this clonotype: A much bigger clone sits one base away, suggesting this may be a read error. The chain carries TRBV7-3 and TRBJ2-1; 8 bases agree with TRBD2. Germline V gene data show CDR1 as SGHTA and CDR2 as FQGTGA. Trimming cost V 6 bases and J 1 base; bases outside gene matches: 8. The CDR3 is 16 amino acids. The CDR3 bases are TGTGCCAGCAGGGCCGCGGGGGGTACTTCCTACAATGAGCAGTTCTTC. Translating it yields CASRAAGGTSYNEQFF.

Comment on this clonotype: The limits of the CDR3 on the DNA are not certain, so only TCRdb's listed CDR3 is given. This chain uses TRBV29-1 with TRBJ2-3; TRBD1 is the table's D call and was not checked against the DNA. The CDR3 length is 18 residues, termini included. Germline CDR1 is SQVTM and CDR2 is ANQGSEA. Here the CDR3 reads CSALTIQTQYFGPGTQYF.

In the case of this clonotype: This likely comes from a read error, as the CDR3 has no conserved phenylalanine or tryptophan at its end. This chain uses TRBV7-9 with TRBJ2-1; D may match TRBD1 or TRBD2 (5 bases each). The CDR3 consists of 15 residues. The germline gives CDR1 SEHNR, CDR2 FQNEAQ (reference sequence). Here the CDR3 reads CASSLEGSYYNEQFY. The DNA of the CDR3 is TGTGCCAGCAGCTTAGAGGGGAGCTACTACAATGAACAGTTCTAC.

This clonotype was counted ten times or more. The chain joins TRBV12-3 or TRBV12-4 to TRBJ2-7; TRBD1 matches at 9 bases. V lost 5 bases and J lost 6; bases outside the gene matches: 2. The CDR3 is 12 residues long. In nucleotides, the CDR3 is TGTGCCAGCAGTACAGGGGGCGCCGAGCAGTACTTC. Translating it yields CASSTGGAEQYF.

The chain carries TRBV7-2 and TRBJ2-1; TRBD2 aligns across 9 bases. The germline V gene encodes CDR1 SGHTA and CDR2 FQGNSA. The CDR3 is made up of 16 amino acids. Germline trimming cut 0 bases from V and 6 bases from J; bases unmatched to any gene: 6. The CDR3 protein is CASSLATSGPLNEQFF. The CDR3 region has the DNA TGTGCCAGCAGCTTAGCGACTAGCGGTCCCCTCAATGAGCAGTTCTTC.

Details on this clonotype: This may arise from a read error, as a much more abundant clone is one base away. The chain uses TRBV9 and TRBJ2-1; the match to TRBD2 covers 11 bases. The V gene's germline CDR1 is SGDLS and CDR2 YYNGEE. The CDR3 covers 16 residues. The DNA for the CDR3 is TGTGCCAGCAGCGTAGGAACTAGCGGGAGTAACAATGAGCAGTCCTTC. Encoded protein: CASSVGTSGSNNEQSF. The full variable domain, rest sourced from reference TRBV9 and TRBJ2-1, is DSGVTQTPKHLITATGQRVTLRCSPRSGDLSVYWYQQSLDQGLQFLIQYYNGEERAKGNILERFSAQQFPDLHSELNLSSLELGDSALYFCASSVGTSGSNNEQSFGPGTRLTVL.

The chain recombines TRBV28 with TRBJ2-4; D possibly matches TRBD1 or TRBD2 (6 bases each). The J call may be mistaken, given a closer DNA end match to TRBJ2-7. Per the germline V gene, CDR1 is MDHEN and CDR2 is SYDVKM. The CDR3 has 14 amino acids. DNA for the CDR3: TGTGCCAGCAGACAGGGACTTAGCTCCTACGAGCAGTACTTC. It translates to CASRQGLSSYEQYF.

This clonotype showed up many times. This chain connects TRBV7-9 to TRBJ2-6, with 12 bases fitting TRBD2. V trimming: 5 bases; J trimming: 0 bases; junction bases outside the gene matches: 8. CDR1 is SEHNR and CDR2 is FQNEAQ in the germline V gene (reference sequence). This CDR3 is built from 19 residues. CDR3 DNA sequence: TGTGCCAGCAGCCCTCTTCTAGCGGGAGGGAGCTCTGGGGCCAACGTCCTGACTTTC. Amino acid sequence: CASSPLLAGGSSGANVLTF.

The genes are TRBV28 and TRBJ2-1; a weak D match, TRBD2 (7 bases). Germline V gene lookup returns CDR1 MDHEN and CDR2 SYDVKM. The germline V and J ends were trimmed by 5 bases and 6 bases, with 14 bases remaining between them. The CDR3 runs 14 residues. CDR3 sequence reads: CASSIGGGRNEQFF. In nucleotides, the CDR3 is TGTGCCAGCAGTATAGGGGGGGGACGCAATGAGCAGTTCTTC.

At least ten counts were recorded for this clonotype. This sequence joins TRBV27 and TRBJ2-5; D might be TRBD2 (5 bases). V lost 5 bases and J lost 0, with 10 bases in between. The CDR3 loop spans 14 amino acids. The germline CDR1 and CDR2 sequences are MNHEY and SMNVEV (reference sequence). Written as DNA, the CDR3 is TGTGCCAGCAGTCGACTAATGTACCAAGAGACCCAGTACTTC. It codes for CASSRLMYQETQYF.

The chain couples TRBV6-5 to TRBJ1-4; D call uncertain. The CDR3 totals 14 residues. Between the trimmed V and J ends, which lost 2 bases and 4 bases, there was a span of 8 bases. Per germline, CDR1 MNHEY and CDR2 SVGAGI. The CDR3 loop is CASSYHGLNEKLFF. CDR3 nucleotides: TGTGCCAGCAGTTACCATGGGCTTAATGAAAAACTGTTTTTT.